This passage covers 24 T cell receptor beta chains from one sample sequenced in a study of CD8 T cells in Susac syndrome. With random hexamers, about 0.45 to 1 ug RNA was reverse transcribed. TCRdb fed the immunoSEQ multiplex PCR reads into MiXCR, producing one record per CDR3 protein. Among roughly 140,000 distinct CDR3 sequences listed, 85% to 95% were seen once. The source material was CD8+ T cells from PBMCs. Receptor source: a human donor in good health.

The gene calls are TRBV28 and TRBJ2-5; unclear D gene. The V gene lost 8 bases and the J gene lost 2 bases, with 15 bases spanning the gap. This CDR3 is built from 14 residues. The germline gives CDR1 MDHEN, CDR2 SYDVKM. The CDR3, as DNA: TGTGCCAGCCAATTGGCGGACGGACAAGAGACCCAGTACTTC. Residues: CASQLADGQETQYF.

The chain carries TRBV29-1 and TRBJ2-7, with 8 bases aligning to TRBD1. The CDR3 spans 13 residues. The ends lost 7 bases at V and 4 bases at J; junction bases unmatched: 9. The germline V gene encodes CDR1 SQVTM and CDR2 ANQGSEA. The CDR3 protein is CSARGTGGYEQYF. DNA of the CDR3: TGCAGCGCCCGAGGGACAGGAGGGTACGAGCAGTACTTC.

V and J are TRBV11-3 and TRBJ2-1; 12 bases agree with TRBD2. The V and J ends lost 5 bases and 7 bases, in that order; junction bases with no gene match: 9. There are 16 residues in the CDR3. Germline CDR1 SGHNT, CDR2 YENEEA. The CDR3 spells CASSPRTSGMGNEQFF. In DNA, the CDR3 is TGTGCCAGCAGCCCTCGGACTAGCGGGATGGGGAATGAGCAGTTCTTC.

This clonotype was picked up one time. The DNA of the CDR3 is TGTGCCAGCAGCTCCGGGACTAGGTTGGAGCAGTACTTC. Its protein product is CASSSGTRLEQYF. V is TRBV27 and J is TRBJ2-7; 8 bases map to TRBD2. The junction had 8 bases not matched to a gene; V was cut back by 6 bases and J by 7 bases. CDR1 is MNHEY, CDR2 SMNVEV, per germline (reference sequence). The CDR3 length is 13 residues.

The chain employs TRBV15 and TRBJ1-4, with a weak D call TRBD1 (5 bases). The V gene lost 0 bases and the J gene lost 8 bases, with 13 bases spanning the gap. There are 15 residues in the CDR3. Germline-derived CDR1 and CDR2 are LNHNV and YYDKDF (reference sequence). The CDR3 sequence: CATSRDGGVGEKLFF. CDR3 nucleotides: TGTGCCACCAGCAGAGATGGAGGGGTAGGAGAAAAACTGTTTTTT. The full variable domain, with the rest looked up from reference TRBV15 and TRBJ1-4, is DAMVIQNPRYQVTQFGKPVTLSCSQTLNHNVMYWYQQKSSQAPKLLFHYYDKDFNNEADTPDNFQSRRPNTSFCFLDIRSPGLGDTAMYLCATSRDGGVGEKLFFGSGTQLSVL.

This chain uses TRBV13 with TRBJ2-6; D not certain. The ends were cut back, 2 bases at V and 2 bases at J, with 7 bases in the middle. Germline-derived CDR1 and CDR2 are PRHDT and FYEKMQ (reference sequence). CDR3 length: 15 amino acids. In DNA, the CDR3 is TGTGCCAGCAGCTTACGGGTAGCTGGGGCCAACGTCCTGACTTTC. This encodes CASSLRVAGANVLTF. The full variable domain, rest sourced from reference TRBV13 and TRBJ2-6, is AAGVIQSPRHLIKEKRETATLKCYPIPRHDTVYWYQQGPGQDPQFLISFYEKMQSDKGSIPDRFSAQQFSDYHSELNMSSLELGDSALYFCASSLRVAGANVLTFGAGSRLTVL.

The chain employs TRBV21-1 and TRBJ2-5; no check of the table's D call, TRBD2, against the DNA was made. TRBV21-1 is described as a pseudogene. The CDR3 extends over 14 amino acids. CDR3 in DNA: TGTGCCAGCAGCTCGGGACTAGCGGAACAGACCCAGTACTTC. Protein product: CASSSGLAEQTQYF.

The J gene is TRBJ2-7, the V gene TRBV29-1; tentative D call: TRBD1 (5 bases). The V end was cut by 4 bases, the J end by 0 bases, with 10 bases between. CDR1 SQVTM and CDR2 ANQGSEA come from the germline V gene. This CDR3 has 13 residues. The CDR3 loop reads CSVVGAYSYEQYF. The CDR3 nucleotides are TGCAGCGTTGTAGGGGCGTACTCCTACGAGCAGTACTTC.

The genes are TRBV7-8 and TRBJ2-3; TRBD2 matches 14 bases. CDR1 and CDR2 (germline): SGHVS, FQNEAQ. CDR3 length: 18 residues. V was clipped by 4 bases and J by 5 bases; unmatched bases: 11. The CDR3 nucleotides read TGTGCCAGCAGCTCCTTTGGGACTAGCGGGAGTATTGGAGATACGCAGTATTTT. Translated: CASSSFGTSGSIGDTQYF.

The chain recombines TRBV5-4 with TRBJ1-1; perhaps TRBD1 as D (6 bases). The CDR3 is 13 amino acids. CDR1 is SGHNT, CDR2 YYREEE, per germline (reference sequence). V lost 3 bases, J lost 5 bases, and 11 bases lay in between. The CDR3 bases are TGTGCCAGCAGCTGGAGAGGACAGACTGAAGCTTTCTTT. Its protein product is CASSWRGQTEAFF.

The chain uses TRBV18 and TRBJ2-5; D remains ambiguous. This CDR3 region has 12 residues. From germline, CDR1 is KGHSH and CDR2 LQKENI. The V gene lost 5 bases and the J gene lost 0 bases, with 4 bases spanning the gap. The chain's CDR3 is CASSVNQETQYF. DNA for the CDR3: TGTGCCAGCTCAGTAAACCAAGAGACCCAGTACTTC.

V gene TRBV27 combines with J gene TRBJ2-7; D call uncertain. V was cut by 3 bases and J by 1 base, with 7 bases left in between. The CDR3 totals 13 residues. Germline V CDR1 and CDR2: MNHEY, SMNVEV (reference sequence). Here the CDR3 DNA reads TGTGCCAGCAGTTTTGTCGATTCCTACGAGCAGTACTTC. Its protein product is CASSFVDSYEQYF.

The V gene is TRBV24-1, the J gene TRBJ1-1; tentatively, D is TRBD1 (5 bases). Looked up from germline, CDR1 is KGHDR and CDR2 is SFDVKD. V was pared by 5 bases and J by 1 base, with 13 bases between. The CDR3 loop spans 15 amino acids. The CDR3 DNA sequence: TGTGCCACCAGTGCCCAGGGACGGACGAACACTGAAGCTTTCTTT. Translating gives CATSAQGRTNTEAFF.

The CDR3 sequence is CSARDPRFSVGEQFF. The CDR3 nucleotides are TGCAGTGCTAGAGATCCCCGCTTCTCGGTAGGTGAGCAGTTCTTC. V is TRBV20-1 and J is TRBJ2-1; no definite D call. Germline V CDR1 and CDR2: DFQATT, SNEGSKA (reference sequence). The ends were cut back, 0 bases at V and 9 bases at J, with 18 bases in the middle. The CDR3 covers 15 residues.

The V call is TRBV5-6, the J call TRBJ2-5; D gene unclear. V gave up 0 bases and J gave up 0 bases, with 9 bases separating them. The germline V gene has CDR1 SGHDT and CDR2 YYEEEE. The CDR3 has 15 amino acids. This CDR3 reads CASSLGGIHQETQYF. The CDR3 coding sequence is TGTGCCAGCAGCTTGGGTGGGATCCACCAAGAGACCCAGTACTTC.

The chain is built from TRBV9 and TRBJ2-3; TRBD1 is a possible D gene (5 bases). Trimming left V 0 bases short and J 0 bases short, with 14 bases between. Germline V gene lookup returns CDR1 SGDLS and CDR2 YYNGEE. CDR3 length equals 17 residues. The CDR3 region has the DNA TGTGCCAGCAGCGTAGCGACAGATTACGCTAGCACAGATACGCAGTATTTT. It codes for CASSVATDYASTDTQYF.

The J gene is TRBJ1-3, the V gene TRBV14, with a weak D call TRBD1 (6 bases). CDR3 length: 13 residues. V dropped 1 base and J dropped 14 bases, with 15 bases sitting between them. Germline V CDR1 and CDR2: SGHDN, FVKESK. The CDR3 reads CASSQVEWDTLYF. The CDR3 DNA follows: TGTGCCAGCAGCCAAGTGGAGTGGGACACGTTATATTTT.

DNA of the CDR3: TGTGCCAGCAGTTTGGTAGCGGGAGTTGAGCAGTACTTC. Amino acids: CASSLVAGVEQYF. The gene calls are TRBV27 and TRBJ2-7, with 9 positions matching TRBD2. The CDR3 is 13 residues long. Per the germline V gene, CDR1 is MNHEY and CDR2 is SMNVEV (reference sequence). With 3 bases clipped from V and 7 bases from J, the junction kept 4 bases outside the gene matches.

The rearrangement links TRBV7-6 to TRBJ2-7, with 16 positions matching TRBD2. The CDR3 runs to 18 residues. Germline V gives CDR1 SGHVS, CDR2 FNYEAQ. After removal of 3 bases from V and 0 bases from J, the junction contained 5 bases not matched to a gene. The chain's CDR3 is CASSLGTSGRDFSYEQYF. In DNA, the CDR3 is TGTGCCAGCAGCTTGGGGACTAGCGGGAGGGACTTCTCCTACGAGCAGTACTTC.

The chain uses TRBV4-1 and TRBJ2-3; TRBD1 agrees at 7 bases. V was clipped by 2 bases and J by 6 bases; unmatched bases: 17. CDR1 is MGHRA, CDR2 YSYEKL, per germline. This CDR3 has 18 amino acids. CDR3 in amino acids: CASSQKHGDRREQDTQYF. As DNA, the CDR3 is TGCGCCAGCAGCCAAAAACATGGGGACAGAAGAGAACAGGATACGCAGTATTTT.

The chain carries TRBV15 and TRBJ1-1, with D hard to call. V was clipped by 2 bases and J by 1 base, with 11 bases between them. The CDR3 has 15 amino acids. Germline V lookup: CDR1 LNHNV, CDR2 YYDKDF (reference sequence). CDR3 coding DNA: TGTGCCACCAGCAGACTTCCGGGTACGAACACTGAAGCTTTCTTT. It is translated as CATSRLPGTNTEAFF.

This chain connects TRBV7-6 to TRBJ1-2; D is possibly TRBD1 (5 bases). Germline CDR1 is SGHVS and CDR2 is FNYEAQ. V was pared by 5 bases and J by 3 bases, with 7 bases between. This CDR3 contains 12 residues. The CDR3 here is CASSPGYYGYTF. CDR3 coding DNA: TGTGCCAGCAGCCCAGGGTACTATGGCTACACCTTC.

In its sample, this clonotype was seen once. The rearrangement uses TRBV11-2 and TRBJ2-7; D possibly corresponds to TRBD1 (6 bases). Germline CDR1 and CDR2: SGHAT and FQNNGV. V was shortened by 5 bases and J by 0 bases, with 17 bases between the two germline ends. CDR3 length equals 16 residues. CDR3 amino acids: CASSVKQGTPSYEQYF. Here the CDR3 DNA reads TGTGCCAGCAGCGTGAAACAGGGAACTCCCTCCTACGAGCAGTACTTC. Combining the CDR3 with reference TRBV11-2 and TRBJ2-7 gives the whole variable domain EAGVAQSPRYKIIEKRQSVAFWCNPISGHATLYWYQQILGQGPKLLIQFQNNGVVDDSQLPKDRFSAERLKGVDSTLKIQPAKLEDSAVYLCASSVKQGTPSYEQYFGPGTRLTVT.

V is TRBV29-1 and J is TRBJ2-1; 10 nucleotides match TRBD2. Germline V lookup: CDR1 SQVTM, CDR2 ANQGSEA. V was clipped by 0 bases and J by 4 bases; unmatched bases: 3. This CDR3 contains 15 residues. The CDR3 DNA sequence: TGCAGCGTTGAAGAAGGACTAGCGGAGTACAATGAGCAGTTCTTC. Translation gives CSVEEGLAEYNEQFF.